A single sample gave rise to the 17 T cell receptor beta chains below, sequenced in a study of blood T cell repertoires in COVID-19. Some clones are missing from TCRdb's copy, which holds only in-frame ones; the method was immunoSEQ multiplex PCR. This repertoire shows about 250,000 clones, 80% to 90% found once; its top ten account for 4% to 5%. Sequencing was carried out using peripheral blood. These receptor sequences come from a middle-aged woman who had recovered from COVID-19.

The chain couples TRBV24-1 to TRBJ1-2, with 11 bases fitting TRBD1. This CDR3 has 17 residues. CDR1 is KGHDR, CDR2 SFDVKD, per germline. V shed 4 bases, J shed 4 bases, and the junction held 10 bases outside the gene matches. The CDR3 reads CATSDQGDRGSLYGYTF. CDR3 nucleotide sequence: TGTGCCACCAGTGACCAAGGGGACAGGGGGAGCCTCTATGGCTACACCTTC.

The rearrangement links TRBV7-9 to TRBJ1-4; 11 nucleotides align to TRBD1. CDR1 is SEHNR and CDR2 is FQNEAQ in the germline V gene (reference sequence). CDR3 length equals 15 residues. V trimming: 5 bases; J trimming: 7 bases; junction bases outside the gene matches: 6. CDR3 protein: CASSSGQGAGEKLFF. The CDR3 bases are TGTGCCAGCAGCAGCGGACAGGGGGCCGGTGAAAAACTGTTTTTT.

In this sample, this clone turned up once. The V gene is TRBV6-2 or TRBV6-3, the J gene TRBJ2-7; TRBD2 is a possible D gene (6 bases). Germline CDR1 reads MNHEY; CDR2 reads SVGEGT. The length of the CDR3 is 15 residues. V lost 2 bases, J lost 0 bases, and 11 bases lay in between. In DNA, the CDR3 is TGTGCCAGCAGTTACCCTAGCGCAATCTCCTACGAGCAGTACTTC. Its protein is CASSYPSAISYEQYF.

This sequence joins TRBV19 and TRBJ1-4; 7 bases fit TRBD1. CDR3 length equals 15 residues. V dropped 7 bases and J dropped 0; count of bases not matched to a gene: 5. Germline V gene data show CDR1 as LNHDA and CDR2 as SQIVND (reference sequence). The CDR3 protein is CASTGQDATNEKLFF. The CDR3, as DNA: TGTGCCAGTACCGGACAGGATGCAACTAATGAAAAACTGTTTTTT.

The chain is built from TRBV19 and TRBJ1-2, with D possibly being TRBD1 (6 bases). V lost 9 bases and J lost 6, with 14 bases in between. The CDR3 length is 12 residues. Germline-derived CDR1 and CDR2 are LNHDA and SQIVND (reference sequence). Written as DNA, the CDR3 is TGTGCCAGCTACAGGGTATTCGATGGCTACACCTTC. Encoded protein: CASYRVFDGYTF.

CDR3 coding DNA: TGCGCCAGCAGCCCACCGGAGGGCCTAGGCAACACCGGGGAGCTGTTTTTT. Encoded protein: CASSPPEGLGNTGELFF. J is TRBJ2-2 and V is TRBV5-1, with D perhaps matching TRBD2 (6 bases). The CDR3 runs to 17 residues. Trimming pared 4 bases from V and 2 bases from J, leaving 18 bases between. CDR1 is SGHRS, CDR2 YFSETQ, per germline. Filled out from reference TRBV5-1 and TRBJ2-2, the complete variable domain reads KAGVTQTPRYLIKTRGQQVTLSCSPISGHRSVSWYQQTPGQGLQFLFEYFSETQRNKGNFPGRFSGRQFSNSRSEMNVSTLELGDSALYLCASSPPEGLGNTGELFFGEGSRLTVL.

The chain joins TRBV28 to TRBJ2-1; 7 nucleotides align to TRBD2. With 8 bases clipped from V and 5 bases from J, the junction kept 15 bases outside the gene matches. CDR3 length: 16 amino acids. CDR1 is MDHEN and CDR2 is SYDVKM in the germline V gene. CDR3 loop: CASSPLLGLVHNEQFF. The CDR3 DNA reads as TGTGCCAGCTCACCCCTACTCGGACTAGTTCACAATGAGCAGTTCTTC.

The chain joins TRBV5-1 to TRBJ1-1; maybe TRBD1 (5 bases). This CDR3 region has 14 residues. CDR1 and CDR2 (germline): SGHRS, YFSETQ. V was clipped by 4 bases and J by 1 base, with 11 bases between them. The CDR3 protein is CASSLDSWNTEAFF. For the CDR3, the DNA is TGCGCCAGCAGCCTAGACAGCTGGAACACTGAAGCTTTCTTT.

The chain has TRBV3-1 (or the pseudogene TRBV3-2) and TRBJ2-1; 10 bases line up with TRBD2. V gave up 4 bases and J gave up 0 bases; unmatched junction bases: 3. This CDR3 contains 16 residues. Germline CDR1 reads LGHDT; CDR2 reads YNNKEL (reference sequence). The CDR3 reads CASSPRLAGSYNEQFF. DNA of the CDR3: TGTGCCAGCAGCCCGAGACTAGCGGGCTCCTACAATGAGCAGTTCTTC.

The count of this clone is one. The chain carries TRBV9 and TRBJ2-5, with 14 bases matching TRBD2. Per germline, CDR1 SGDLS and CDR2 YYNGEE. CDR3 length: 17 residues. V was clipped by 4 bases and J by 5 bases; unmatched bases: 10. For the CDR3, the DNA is TGTGCCAGCAGCCATGGGACTAGCGGGAGTCGGGGGGAGACCCAGTACTTC. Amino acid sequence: CASSHGTSGSRGETQYF.

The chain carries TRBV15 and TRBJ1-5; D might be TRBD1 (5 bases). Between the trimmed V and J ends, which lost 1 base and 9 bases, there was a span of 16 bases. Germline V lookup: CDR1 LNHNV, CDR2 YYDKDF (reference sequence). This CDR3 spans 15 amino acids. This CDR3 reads CATSRVRGGLLPQHF. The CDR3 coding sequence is TGTGCCACCAGCAGAGTTAGGGGCGGATTGTTGCCCCAGCATTTT.

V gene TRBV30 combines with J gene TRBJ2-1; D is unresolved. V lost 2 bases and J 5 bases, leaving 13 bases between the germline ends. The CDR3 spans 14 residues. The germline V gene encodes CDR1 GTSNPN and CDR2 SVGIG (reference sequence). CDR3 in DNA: TGTGCCTGGAGTCCCGGGTCCAGTAACAATGAGCAGTTCTTC. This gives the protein CAWSPGSSNNEQFF. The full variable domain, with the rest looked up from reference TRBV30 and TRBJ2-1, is SQTIHQWPATLVQPVGSPLSLECTVEGTSNPNLYWYRQAAGRGLQLLFYSVGIGQISSEVPQNLSASRPQDRQFILSSKKLLLSDSGFYLCAWSPGSSNNEQFFGPGTRLTVL.

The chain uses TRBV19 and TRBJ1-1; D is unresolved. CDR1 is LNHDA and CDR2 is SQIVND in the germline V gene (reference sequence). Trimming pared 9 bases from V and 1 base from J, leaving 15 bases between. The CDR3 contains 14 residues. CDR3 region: CASSPPTENTEAFF. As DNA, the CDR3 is TGTGCCAGCAGTCCCCCTACAGAGAACACTGAAGCTTTCTTT.

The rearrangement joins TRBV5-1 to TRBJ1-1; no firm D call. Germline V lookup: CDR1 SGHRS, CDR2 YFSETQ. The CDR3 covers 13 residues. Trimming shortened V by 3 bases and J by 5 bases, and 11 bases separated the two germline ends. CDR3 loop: CASSSEGRTEAFF. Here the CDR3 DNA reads TGCGCCAGCAGCTCGGAGGGAAGGACTGAAGCTTTCTTT.

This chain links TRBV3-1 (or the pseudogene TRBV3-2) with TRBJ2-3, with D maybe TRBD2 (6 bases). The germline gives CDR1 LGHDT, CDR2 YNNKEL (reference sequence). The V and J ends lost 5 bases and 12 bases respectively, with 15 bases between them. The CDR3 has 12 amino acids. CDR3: CASSEGGRAQYF. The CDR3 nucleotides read TGTGCCAGCAGCGAGGGAGGCCGAGCACAGTATTTT.

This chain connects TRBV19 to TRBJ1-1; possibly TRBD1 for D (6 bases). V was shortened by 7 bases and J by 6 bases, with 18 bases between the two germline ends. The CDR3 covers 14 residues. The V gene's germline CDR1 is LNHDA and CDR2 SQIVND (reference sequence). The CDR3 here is CASISFDQGSEAFF. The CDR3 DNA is TGTGCCAGTATCTCTTTCGACCAGGGGTCTGAAGCTTTCTTT.

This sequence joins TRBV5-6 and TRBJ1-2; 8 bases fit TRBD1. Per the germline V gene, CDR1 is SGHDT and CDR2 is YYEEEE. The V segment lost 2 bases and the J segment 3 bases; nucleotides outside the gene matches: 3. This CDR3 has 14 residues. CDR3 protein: CASSFQGAYYGYTF. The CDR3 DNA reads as TGTGCCAGCAGCTTCCAGGGGGCGTACTATGGCTACACCTTC. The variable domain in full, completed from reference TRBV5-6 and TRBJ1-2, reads DAGVTQSPTHLIKTRGQQVTLRCSPKSGHDTVSWYQQALGQGPQFIFQYYEEEERQRGNFPDRFSGHQFPNYSSELNVNALLLGDSALYLCASSFQGAYYGYTFGSGTRLTVV.